The next 24 T cell receptor beta chains were all read from a single sample in a study of identical twins. MiXCR, applied by TCRdb to the 5' RACE reads, yields one record per CDR3 protein. Among some 790,000 distinct CDR3 sequences listed, 15% to 20% were seen once. These data also featured in a second study, about T cells expressing NK-cell markers.

Sequenced material: PBMCs. These TCRs come from a woman in her late teens or twenties in good health.

This sequence joins TRBV20-1 and TRBJ2-1; 9 bases fit TRBD2. Germline V CDR1 and CDR2: DFQATT, SNEGSKA (reference sequence). The length of the CDR3 is 14 residues. V shed 2 bases, J shed 5 bases, and the junction held 4 bases outside the gene matches. The CDR3 DNA reads as TGCAGTGCTAGAAGGGCTAGCGGGGACAATGAGCAGTTCTTC. This sequence encodes CSARRASGDNEQFF.

The J gene is TRBJ1-5, the V gene TRBV7-2; D remains unclear. CDR1 is SGHTA, CDR2 FQGNSA, per germline. Trimming removed 4 bases at V and 4 bases at J, with 11 bases between. This CDR3 has 14 amino acids. The CDR3 reads CASSSYTSNQPQHF. In nucleotides, the CDR3 is TGTGCCAGCAGCTCTTATACCTCAAATCAGCCCCAGCATTTT. Filled out from reference TRBV7-2 and TRBJ1-5, the complete variable domain reads GAGVSQSPSNKVTEKGKDVELRCDPISGHTALYWYRQSLGQGLEFLIYFQGNSAPDKSGLPSDRFSAERTGGSVSTLTIQRTQQEDSAVYLCASSSYTSNQPQHFGDGTRLSIL.

The V gene is TRBV5-1, the J gene TRBJ2-3, with no clear D. Germline CDR1 reads SGHRS; CDR2 reads YFSETQ. V lost 3 bases to trimming and J lost 1 base, with 9 bases between them. The CDR3 spans 14 residues. The DNA for the CDR3 is TGCGCCAGCAGCTCGAGTCAGGGCACAGATACGCAGTATTTT. Protein product: CASSSSQGTDTQYF. Full variable domain (outside the CDR3, taken from reference TRBV5-1 and TRBJ2-3): KAGVTQTPRYLIKTRGQQVTLSCSPISGHRSVSWYQQTPGQGLQFLFEYFSETQRNKGNFPGRFSGRQFSNSRSEMNVSTLELGDSALYLCASSSSQGTDTQYFGPGTRLTVL.

This clonotype was seen once. The chain recombines TRBV20-1 with TRBJ2-1, with 11 bases fitting TRBD2. Germline trimming cut 4 bases from V and 9 bases from J; bases unmatched to any gene: 14. The CDR3 has 16 residues. CDR1 DFQATT and CDR2 SNEGSKA come from the germline V gene (reference sequence). The CDR3: CSATWTSGPPRGEQFF. For the CDR3, the DNA is TGCAGTGCTACGTGGACTAGCGGGCCGCCACGGGGTGAGCAGTTCTTC.

Here the CDR3 reads CASSQGGRGLEQFF. In DNA, the CDR3 is TGCGCCAGCAGCCAAGGGGGCAGGGGGCTAGAGCAGTTCTTC. V gene TRBV4-3 combines with J gene TRBJ2-1; 8 positions match TRBD1. Germline V gene sequence: CDR1 LGHNA, CDR2 YSLEER. Trimming cost V 1 base and J 10 bases; bases outside gene matches: 6. The CDR3 sequence is 14 residues long.

This clonotype turned up a few times. The chain employs TRBV7-9 and TRBJ2-7; TRBD1 matches at 9 bases. V shed 5 bases and J 7 bases; nucleotides not matched to a gene: 18. CDR1 and CDR2 (germline): SEHNR, FQNEAQ (reference sequence). This CDR3 has 17 residues. The CDR3 DNA reads as TGTGCCAGCAGCCCTACCCCATTTTGGACAGGGGAGTATGAGCAGTACTTC. Translation gives CASSPTPFWTGEYEQYF.

At least ten counts were recorded for this clonotype. The chain links TRBV6-5 to TRBJ2-7; D uncertain. With 4 bases removed from V and 3 bases from J, the gap between germline ends came to 4 bases. The CDR3 extends over 11 amino acids. Germline V gene lookup returns CDR1 MNHEY and CDR2 SVGAGI. The CDR3 coding sequence is TGTGCCAGCAGTTGGGGCTACGAGCAGTACTTC. As protein: CASSWGYEQYF.

This clonotype was seen a handful of times. The rearrangement joins TRBV7-8 to TRBJ1-1; D is unresolved. Germline loops: CDR1 SGHVS, CDR2 FQNEAQ. Between the trimmed V and J ends, which lost 5 bases and 1 base, there was a span of 14 bases. CDR3 size: 15 residues. The CDR3 DNA is TGTGCCAGCAGCCCCCTGGCAGGCGGGAACACTGAAGCTTTCTTT. It translates to CASSPLAGGNTEAFF.

This clonotype occurred a few times. The V gene is TRBV10-3, the J gene TRBJ2-1, with a possible D match to TRBD2 (6 bases). CDR1 is ENHRY, CDR2 SYGVKD, per germline. Trimming took off 6 bases at V and 6 bases at J, with 6 bases between the two ends. The CDR3 spans 11 residues. The CDR3 nucleotides read TGTGCCATCAGGGAGGGCAATGAGCAGTTCTTC. This encodes CAIREGNEQFF.

This clonotype was observed a few times. The rearrangement joins TRBV6-5 to TRBJ1-2, with D hard to call. The CDR3 has 14 residues. Germline V gene lookup returns CDR1 MNHEY and CDR2 SVGAGI. V lost 0 bases and J lost 11, with 16 bases in between. The CDR3 here is CASSYSFHLGWYTF. DNA for the CDR3: TGTGCCAGCAGTTACTCTTTTCACTTGGGGTGGTACACCTTC.

This clonotype was seen a few times. The rearrangement links TRBV14 to TRBJ2-1, with 7 bases fitting TRBD1. The CDR3 spans 13 residues. With 6 bases clipped from V and 4 bases from J, the junction kept 3 bases outside the gene matches. Germline values: CDR1 SGHDN, CDR2 FVKESK. CDR3: CASSEGAYNEQFF. In nucleotides, the CDR3 is TGTGCCAGCAGTGAGGGGGCTTACAATGAGCAGTTCTTC. The complete variable domain, with remaining parts taken from reference TRBV14 and TRBJ2-1, reads EAGVTQFPSHSVIEKGQTVTLRCDPISGHDNLYWYRRVMGKEIKFLLHFVKESKQDESGMPNNRFLAERTGGTYSTLKVQPAELEDSGVYFCASSEGAYNEQFFGPGTRLTVL.

This clonotype has a handful of counts. The chain carries TRBV5-6 and TRBJ2-6, with D hard to call. The V and J ends lost 6 bases and 0 bases respectively, with 13 bases between them. Per the germline V gene, CDR1 is SGHDT and CDR2 is YYEEEE. The length of the CDR3 is 16 residues. The CDR3 coding sequence is TGTGCCAGCAACATCGTGCAGACCTCTGGGGCCAACGTCCTGACTTTC. It encodes CASNIVQTSGANVLTF.

This clonotype was counted a few times. J is TRBJ2-1 and V is TRBV20-1; 9 nucleotides align to TRBD2. Germline CDR1 is DFQATT and CDR2 is SNEGSKA (reference sequence). Trimming took 3 bases from V and 4 from J; bases not matched to a gene: 10. The CDR3 is 16 residues long. DNA of the CDR3: TGCAGTGCTAGTGACTTAGCGGGGGACGTGTACAATGAGCAGTTCTTC. Translating it yields CSASDLAGDVYNEQFF.

V usage is TRBV5-5 and J usage is TRBJ2-3; tentative D call: TRBD2 (6 bases). The germline gives CDR1 SGHKS, CDR2 YYEKEE (reference sequence). There are 14 residues in the CDR3. Between the trimmed V and J ends, which lost 6 bases and 6 bases, there was a span of 17 bases. CDR3 bases: TGTGCCAGCACCAGGATAGCGGTTCTGGATACGCAGTATTTT. Its translation is CASTRIAVLDTQYF.

The gene calls are TRBV11-3 and TRBJ2-3, with TRBD1 matching 7 bases. The germline gives CDR1 SGHNT, CDR2 YENEEA. The CDR3 totals 16 residues. Germline trimming cut 5 bases from V and 0 bases from J; bases unmatched to any gene: 8. The CDR3 DNA reads as TGTGCCAGCAGCCGACAGGGAGTAGGGAGCACAGATACGCAGTATTTT. This sequence encodes CASSRQGVGSTDTQYF.

CDR3 sequence (DNA): TGTGCCACCAGTGACTTTTCCGGGACAGGGGAGGCAGATACGCAGTATTTT. It codes for CATSDFSGTGEADTQYF. The chain is built from TRBV24-1 and TRBJ2-3, with TRBD1 matching over 10 bases. The J segment lost 4 bases and the V segment lost 4 bases, leaving 10 bases of the junction unmatched. Per the germline V gene, CDR1 is KGHDR and CDR2 is SFDVKD. The CDR3 is 17 amino acids.

The chain recombines TRBV10-3 with TRBJ2-7, with 9 bases identical to TRBD1. The V gene's germline CDR1 is ENHRY and CDR2 SYGVKD. V shed 7 bases and J 6 bases; nucleotides not matched to a gene: 7. CDR3 length equals 13 residues. For the CDR3, the DNA is TGTGCCATCACAAGGACAGGGGAACGCGAGCAGTACTTC. Residues: CAITRTGEREQYF.

The J gene is TRBJ2-5, the V gene TRBV9; 12 nucleotides align to TRBD2. The CDR3 is made up of 16 amino acids. CDR1 is SGDLS, CDR2 YYNGEE, per germline. V was pared by 3 bases and J by 0 bases, with 3 bases of the junction left unmatched. The CDR3 DNA is TGTGCCAGCAGCGGAGGGACTAGCGGGTACCAAGAGACCCAGTACTTC. This sequence encodes CASSGGTSGYQETQYF. Supplemented by reference TRBV9 and TRBJ2-5, the full variable domain reads DSGVTQTPKHLITATGQRVTLRCSPRSGDLSVYWYQQSLDQGLQFLIQYYNGEERAKGNILERFSAQQFPDLHSELNLSSLELGDSALYFCASSGGTSGYQETQYFGPGTRLLVL.

This clonotype was detected only a few times. CDR3 in DNA: TGTGCCAGCAGCGTAATAGTCGGACCCACCGGGGAGCTGTTTTTT. This translates into CASSVIVGPTGELFF. The rearrangement links TRBV9 to TRBJ2-2; D is undetermined. Germline CDR1 SGDLS, CDR2 YYNGEE. The CDR3 is 15 residues long. V dropped 1 base and J dropped 4 bases, with 11 bases sitting between them.

J is TRBJ2-5 and V is TRBV7-9; D is perhaps TRBD2 (5 bases). Germline V gene lookup returns CDR1 SEHNR and CDR2 FQNEAQ (reference sequence). The germline V and J ends were trimmed by 3 bases and 5 bases, with 13 bases remaining between them. The CDR3 extends over 14 amino acids. Written as DNA, the CDR3 is TGTGCCAGCAGCTTGAGGAGGATGGAGGAGACCCAGTACTTC. It specifies CASSLRRMEETQYF.

This clonotype showed up just a few times. The chain links TRBV6-1 to TRBJ1-1; no clear D gene. Deletions cut 7 bases from V and 0 bases from J, with 12 bases between. The CDR3 sequence is 14 residues long. Germline loops: CDR1 MNHNS, CDR2 SASEGT. DNA of the CDR3: TGTGCCAGCACCCCGTCTGCAATGAACACTGAAGCTTTCTTT. It encodes CASTPSAMNTEAFF.

The V and J genes are TRBV4-3 and TRBJ2-1; 11 bases line up with TRBD2. The CDR3 spans 17 residues. Looked up from germline, CDR1 is LGHNA and CDR2 is YSLEER. With 3 bases clipped from V and 6 bases from J, the junction kept 10 bases outside the gene matches. CDR3 in DNA: TGCGCCAGCAGCCATCCCTTCTTTAGCGGGAGGGGCAATGAGCAGTTCTTC. Translation: CASSHPFFSGRGNEQFF.

This chain links TRBV18 with TRBJ2-7; D possibly corresponds to TRBD1 (5 bases). Germline V lookup: CDR1 KGHSH, CDR2 LQKENI. Trimming shortened V by 5 bases and J by 4 bases, and 15 bases separated the two germline ends. The CDR3 spans 14 residues. CDR3 sequence: CASSAYSDSYEQYF. The CDR3 region has the DNA TGTGCCAGCTCAGCTTACTCCGACAGTTACGAGCAGTACTTC.

The chain combines TRBV3-1 with TRBJ1-6; a weak D match, TRBD1 (5 bases). Looked up from germline, CDR1 is LGHDT and CDR2 is YNNKEL (reference sequence). The CDR3 consists of 15 residues. Trimming shortened V by 2 bases and J by 7 bases, and 12 bases separated the two germline ends. The CDR3 DNA sequence: TGTGCCAGCAGCCAAATTGGGGACCTGAATTCACCCCTCCACTTT. Translating it yields CASSQIGDLNSPLHF.